The clone carrying this TCR beta chain was seen repeatedly, ten times or more. Both TRBC1 and TRBC2 were covered by a beta constant-region primer of two equimolar oligonucleotides. Four rounds of PCR amplified the ligated cDNA using nested alpha and beta constant-region primers plus SP2. Via MiXCR, TCRdb re-called the UMI-ligation and nested PCR reads, giving one row per CDR3 protein. The sample lists 15,000 to 20,000 distinct CDR3 sequences, approximately 8.6% occurring once. The sample originates from a study of naive and memory T cell subsets. The CDR3 has 18 amino acids. This TCR was recovered from a human donor in good health. The sample comprised central memory CD8+ T cells from blood. The chain carries TRBV21-1 and TRBJ2-2; TRBD1, as called in the table, went unchecked against the DNA. TRBV21-1 counts as a pseudogene. In DNA, the CDR3 is TGTGCCAGCAGCAACACATCTACAGGGGCCTCGAACACCGGGGAGCTGTTTTTT. Translation: CASSNTSTGASNTGELFF.